The 26 T cell receptor beta chains below come from one sample, sequenced in a study of blood T cell repertoires in COVID-19. Profiled with immunoSEQ multiplex PCR; TCRdb holds only in-frame clones, not every one. The sample yields 250,000 to 350,000 clones, 87% seen once. The material sequenced was peripheral blood. The receptors shown here come from a man aged 18 to 29 with active or convalescent COVID-19.

This sequence joins TRBV13 and TRBJ1-2; TRBD1 is a possible D gene (5 bases). The CDR3 sequence is 14 residues long. Looked up from germline, CDR1 is PRHDT and CDR2 is FYEKMQ (reference sequence). Trimming removed 4 bases from V and 6 bases from J, with 15 bases in between. CDR3 DNA: TGTGCCAGCAGCTCTGATCAAGCGGGGGATGGCTACACCTTC. Protein sequence: CASSSDQAGDGYTF.

V gene TRBV27 combines with J gene TRBJ1-1, with D hard to call. There are 13 residues in the CDR3. Trimming shortened V by 3 bases and J by 0 bases, and 5 bases separated the two germline ends. Germline values: CDR1 MNHEY, CDR2 SMNVEV (reference sequence). CDR3 residues: CASSFTVNTEAFF. The DNA for the CDR3 is TGTGCCAGCAGTTTCACGGTGAACACTGAAGCTTTCTTT.

The chain carries TRBV27 and TRBJ1-5; possibly TRBD1 for D (5 bases). V was clipped by 5 bases and J by 6 bases, with 17 bases between them. Germline V gene lookup returns CDR1 MNHEY and CDR2 SMNVEV (reference sequence). CDR3 length equals 15 residues. The CDR3 DNA follows: TGTGCCAGCAGTCAATGGGCGGGGCCGGCTCAGCCCCAGCATTTT. It encodes CASSQWAGPAQPQHF.

V usage is TRBV3-1 (or the pseudogene TRBV3-2) and J usage is TRBJ2-2; 8 bases are shared with TRBD2. With 2 bases clipped from V and 0 bases from J, the junction kept 11 bases outside the gene matches. This CDR3 spans 19 amino acids. Germline V gene lookup returns CDR1 LGHDT and CDR2 YNNKEL (reference sequence). CDR3 nucleotides: TGTGCCAGCAGCCAATTTACAGCGGGAGTAACCGCGAACACCGGGGAGCTGTTTTTT. Translation gives CASSQFTAGVTANTGELFF.

The genes are TRBV15 and TRBJ1-6, with D tentatively TRBD1 (6 bases). The CDR3 loop spans 15 amino acids. Germline V lookup: CDR1 LNHNV, CDR2 YYDKDF (reference sequence). V dropped 4 bases and J dropped 3 bases, with 10 bases sitting between them. The CDR3 DNA reads TGTGCCACCAGCAAACCGGGACACTATAATTCACCCCTCCACTTT. Residues: CATSKPGHYNSPLHF.

This chain uses TRBV13 with TRBJ2-7; 7 bases are a match to TRBD1. The V gene's germline CDR1 is PRHDT and CDR2 FYEKMQ (reference sequence). J lost 4 bases, V lost 4 bases, and 7 bases had no gene match. The CDR3 is 14 residues long. CDR3 DNA sequence: TGTGCCAGCAGCTACACAGGGGTGAGGTACGAGCAGTACTTC. As protein: CASSYTGVRYEQYF. The full variable domain, in which reference TRBV13 and TRBJ2-7 provide the parts outside the CDR3, is AAGVIQSPRHLIKEKRETATLKCYPIPRHDTVYWYQQGPGQDPQFLISFYEKMQSDKGSIPDRFSAQQFSDYHSELNMSSLELGDSALYFCASSYTGVRYEQYFGPGTRLTVT.

This clone was detected only a few times. The V gene is TRBV7-2, the J gene TRBJ1-5, with 7 bases identical to TRBD1. The CDR3 runs 15 residues. Germline CDR1 reads SGHTA; CDR2 reads FQGNSA. V shed 5 bases and J 0 bases; nucleotides not matched to a gene: 4. The CDR3, as DNA: TGTGCCAGCAGCCGCCGGGACAGTAGCAATCAGCCCCAGCATTTT. Translation: CASSRRDSSNQPQHF. Looking up the rest from reference TRBV7-2 and TRBJ1-5 gives the full variable domain: GAGVSQSPSNKVTEKGKDVELRCDPISGHTALYWYRQSLGQGLEFLIYFQGNSAPDKSGLPSDRFSAERTGGSVSTLTIQRTQQEDSAVYLCASSRRDSSNQPQHFGDGTRLSIL.

This clone occurred once. CDR3: CASSTRDTHSVPQHF. The CDR3 region has the DNA TGTGCCAGCAGTACCCGGGACACCCATAGCGTTCCCCAGCATTTT. This sequence joins TRBV6-5 and TRBJ1-5; perhaps TRBD1 as D (6 bases). Trimming pared 5 bases from V and 10 bases from J, leaving 21 bases between. From germline, CDR1 is MNHEY and CDR2 SVGAGI. This CDR3 spans 15 amino acids.

V usage is TRBV3-1 (or the pseudogene TRBV3-2) and J usage is TRBJ1-3, with 9 bases lining up with TRBD1. The CDR3 has 13 residues. Germline loops: CDR1 LGHDT, CDR2 YNNKEL (reference sequence). V dropped 8 bases and J dropped 8; count of bases not matched to a gene: 7. The DNA for the CDR3 is TGTGCCAGCCAACGGACAGGGGAAGACACCATATATTTT. Protein: CASQRTGEDTIYF.

The chain links TRBV18 to TRBJ2-2; 7 bases fit TRBD1. The CDR3 loop spans 14 amino acids. J was trimmed by 1 base and V by 4 bases; bases with no gene match: 0. Looked up from germline, CDR1 is KGHSH and CDR2 is LQKENI. The CDR3 nucleotides read TGTGCCAGCTCACGACAGGGGAACACCGGGGAGCTGTTTTTT. Translated, it gives CASSRQGNTGELFF.

The chain employs TRBV9 and TRBJ2-3, with D possibly TRBD1 on 5 matching bases. Deletions cut 2 bases from V and 0 bases from J, with 13 bases between. CDR3 length: 16 residues. Germline CDR1 SGDLS, CDR2 YYNGEE. CDR3 in amino acids: CASSVLQGTSTDTQYF. In DNA form, the CDR3 reads TGTGCCAGCAGCGTGTTGCAGGGTACTAGCACAGATACGCAGTATTTT.

The chain recombines TRBV19 with TRBJ2-7; D gene ambiguous. This CDR3 contains 12 residues. Germline CDR1 reads LNHDA; CDR2 reads SQIVND (reference sequence). The V gene lost 10 bases and the J gene lost 3 bases, with 13 bases spanning the gap. The CDR3 protein is CATLSAYYEQYF. The CDR3 region has the DNA TGTGCCACATTGAGCGCATACTACGAGCAGTACTTC.

This clone was counted a single time. The chain is built from TRBV7-6 and TRBJ2-2; 8 bases are shared with TRBD2. V shed 4 bases, J shed 3 bases, and the junction held 10 bases outside the gene matches. The germline CDR1 and CDR2 sequences are SGHVS and FNYEAQ. CDR3 length: 17 amino acids. The CDR3 nucleotides are TGTGCCAGCAGCTACCGTACCACTAGCGGATACACCGGGGAGCTGTTTTTT. Its protein is CASSYRTTSGYTGELFF.

This chain links TRBV28 with TRBJ1-6; TRBD1 matches at 7 bases. The CDR3 has 13 residues. Per the germline V gene, CDR1 is MDHEN and CDR2 is SYDVKM. Trimming took 6 bases from V and 7 from J; bases not matched to a gene: 3. CDR3 sequence: CASRGTENSPLHF. The CDR3 bases are TGTGCCAGCAGAGGGACAGAAAATTCACCCCTCCACTTT.

The sample holds one count of this clone. The chain uses TRBV10-1 and TRBJ2-1; 8 bases match TRBD2. CDR1 is WNHNN, CDR2 SYGVQD, per germline (reference sequence). The junction had 7 bases not matched to a gene; V was cut back by 6 bases and J by 3 bases. The CDR3 contains 15 residues. The CDR3 DNA follows: TGCGCCAGCAGGGTAGGACTAGCCATCTACAATGAGCAGTTCTTC. Its translation is CASRVGLAIYNEQFF.

DNA of the CDR3: TGTGCCAGCAGTTTGTACAGGATGAACACTGAAGCTTTCTTT. Amino acids: CASSLYRMNTEAFF. This chain uses TRBV28 with TRBJ1-1; perhaps TRBD1 as D (5 bases). V lost 3 bases, J lost 0 bases, and 8 bases lay in between. CDR3 length: 14 residues. The germline V gene has CDR1 MDHEN and CDR2 SYDVKM.

This rearrangement joins TRBV12-3 or TRBV12-4 to TRBJ2-1; the match to TRBD2 covers 7 bases. Trimming took 10 bases from V and 4 from J; bases not matched to a gene: 4. This CDR3 is 12 amino acids long. The CDR3 protein is CATSSGYNEQFF. CDR3 in DNA: TGTGCCACATCTAGCGGATACAATGAGCAGTTCTTC.

The chain carries TRBV6-2 or TRBV6-3 and TRBJ2-7; D is perhaps TRBD2 (6 bases). The CDR3 sequence is 13 residues long. Looked up from germline, CDR1 is MNHEY and CDR2 is SVGEGT. The V end was cut by 6 bases, the J end by 2 bases, with 11 bases between. The chain's CDR3 is CASSSGGTYEQYF. CDR3 sequence (DNA): TGTGCCAGCAGCTCCGGGGGAACCTACGAGCAGTACTTC.

On this clone: This specimen includes other DNA sequences encoding the same CDR3. The chain combines TRBV27 with TRBJ1-2; 7 nucleotides line up with TRBD1. The CDR3 contains 14 residues. J lost 2 bases, V lost 6 bases, and 6 bases had no gene match. Germline CDR1 is MNHEY and CDR2 is SMNVEV (reference sequence). CDR3 region: CASRVGGANYGYTF. CDR3 DNA sequence: TGTGCCAGCAGAGTAGGGGGCGCGAACTATGGCTACACCTTC.

This rearrangement joins TRBV3-1 (or the pseudogene TRBV3-2) to TRBJ1-5; TRBD1 matches at 7 bases. This CDR3 is built from 18 residues. The V segment lost 1 base and the J segment 15 bases; nucleotides outside the gene matches: 24. CDR1 is LGHDT and CDR2 is YNNKEL in the germline V gene (reference sequence). For the CDR3, the DNA is TGTGCCAGCAGCCAAGGGGTGGGAGGACAGGATCATCAGCCCCAGCGGCATTTT. This encodes CASSQGVGGQDHQPQRHF.

The chain carries TRBV25-1 and TRBJ2-1; 8 nucleotides agree with TRBD2. The CDR3 has 15 residues. Germline CDR1 and CDR2: MGHDK and SYGVNS. Trimming removed 2 bases from V and 10 bases from J; junction bases left unmatched: 10. The CDR3 is CASSEPGTSHYEQFF. The CDR3, as DNA: TGTGCCAGCAGTGAACCCGGGACTAGTCATTACGAGCAGTTCTTC.

This chain joins TRBV5-1 and TRBJ2-1, with TRBD2 identical over 13 bases. The CDR3 is made up of 20 amino acids. Per germline, CDR1 SGHRS and CDR2 YFSETQ. Trimming took 4 bases from V and 3 from J; bases not matched to a gene: 16. In DNA, the CDR3 is TGCGCCAGCAGCGAGGACAGCTTACGGACTAGCGGGGGCTACTACAATGAGCAGTTCTTC. This codes for CASSEDSLRTSGGYYNEQFF.

This chain connects TRBV7-2 to TRBJ2-7; TRBD2 matches 9 bases. The CDR3 spans 16 residues. The germline V gene encodes CDR1 SGHTA and CDR2 FQGNSA. Losses at the gene ends were 2 bases for V and 3 bases for J; bases not matched to a gene: 8. CDR3 DNA: TGTGCCAGCAGCTTATCCCCAGCGGGGGGCTTCTACGAGCAGTACTTC. Protein sequence: CASSLSPAGGFYEQYF.

The chain combines TRBV7-8 with TRBJ2-1, with D possibly matching TRBD2 (5 bases). Trimming took off 1 base at V and 3 bases at J, with 13 bases between the two ends. Germline CDR1 and CDR2: SGHVS and FQNEAQ. CDR3 length: 16 amino acids. The CDR3 loop reads CASSLDLEVFYNEQFF. As DNA, the CDR3 is TGTGCCAGCAGCTTAGATTTGGAGGTTTTCTACAATGAGCAGTTCTTC.

The rearrangement links TRBV7-2 to TRBJ2-7; 7 nucleotides agree with TRBD1. J lost 4 bases, V lost 4 bases, and 7 bases had no gene match. Germline V gives CDR1 SGHTA, CDR2 FQGNSA. The CDR3 has 14 residues. The CDR3 loop is CASSSTGVGYEQYF. DNA for the CDR3: TGTGCCAGCAGCTCCACAGGGGTTGGGTACGAGCAGTACTTC. The entire variable domain, with the rest obtained from reference TRBV7-2 and TRBJ2-7, is as follows: GAGVSQSPSNKVTEKGKDVELRCDPISGHTALYWYRQSLGQGLEFLIYFQGNSAPDKSGLPSDRFSAERTGGSVSTLTIQRTQQEDSAVYLCASSSTGVGYEQYFGPGTRLTVT.

Remarks on this clone: Compared with germline, one end of the junction differs, possibly owing to a read error. The chain is built from TRBV18 and TRBJ2-5; 11 nucleotides agree with TRBD2. Germline V lookup: CDR1 KGHSH, CDR2 LQKENI. The CDR3 runs to 15 residues. CDR3 DNA sequence: TGTGCCAGCTCGCCACTAGCGGGGGTACAAGAGACCCAGTACTTC. Its protein is CASSPLAGVQETQYF.